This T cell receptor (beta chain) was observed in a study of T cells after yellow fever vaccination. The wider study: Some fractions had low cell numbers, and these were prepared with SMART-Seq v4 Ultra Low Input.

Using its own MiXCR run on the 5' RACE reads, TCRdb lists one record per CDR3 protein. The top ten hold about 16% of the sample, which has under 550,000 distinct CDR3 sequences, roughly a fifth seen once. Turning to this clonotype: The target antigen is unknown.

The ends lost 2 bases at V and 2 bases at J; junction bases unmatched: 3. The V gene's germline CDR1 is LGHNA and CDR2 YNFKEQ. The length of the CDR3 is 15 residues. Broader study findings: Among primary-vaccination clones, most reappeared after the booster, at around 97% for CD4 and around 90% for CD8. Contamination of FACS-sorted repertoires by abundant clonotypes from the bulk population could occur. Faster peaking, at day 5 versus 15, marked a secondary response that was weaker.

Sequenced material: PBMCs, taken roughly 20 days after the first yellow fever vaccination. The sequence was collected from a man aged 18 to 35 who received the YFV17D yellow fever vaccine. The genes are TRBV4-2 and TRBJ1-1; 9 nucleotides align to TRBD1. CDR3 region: CASSQLTGGNTEAFF. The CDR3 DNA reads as TGTGCCAGCAGCCAACTGACAGGGGGAAACACTGAAGCTTTCTTT.